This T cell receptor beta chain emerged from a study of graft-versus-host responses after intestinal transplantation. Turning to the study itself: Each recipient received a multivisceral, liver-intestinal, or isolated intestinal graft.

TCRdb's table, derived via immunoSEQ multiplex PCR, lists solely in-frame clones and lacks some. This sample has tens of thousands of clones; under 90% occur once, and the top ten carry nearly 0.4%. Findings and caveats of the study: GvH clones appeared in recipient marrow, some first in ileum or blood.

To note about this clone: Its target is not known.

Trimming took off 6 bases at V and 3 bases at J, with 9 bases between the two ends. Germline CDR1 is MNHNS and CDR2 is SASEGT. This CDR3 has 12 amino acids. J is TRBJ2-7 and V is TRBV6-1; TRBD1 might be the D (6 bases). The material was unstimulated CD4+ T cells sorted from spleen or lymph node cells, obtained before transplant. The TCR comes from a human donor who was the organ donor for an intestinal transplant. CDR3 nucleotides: TGTGCCAGCAGGGTGACAGGCTACGAGCAGTACGTC. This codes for CASRVTGYEQYV.